One TCR beta chain is described in this entry. Other DNA sequences of this sample code for an identical CDR3. The method was immunoSEQ multiplex PCR; TCRdb's version includes in-frame clones alone and lacks a portion of them. The table lists some 66,000 clones, approximately 80% of them singletons. The source of the sample is a study of radiotherapy plus CTLA-4 blockade in lung cancer. Trimming took off 0 bases at V and 1 base at J, with 7 bases between the two ends. The CDR3 spans 15 residues. The V gene's germline CDR1 is ENHRY and CDR2 SYGVKD. V is TRBV10-3 and J is TRBJ1-3, with TRBD1 as a possible D gene (6 bases). The origin of this receptor is a human donor with non-small cell lung cancer who had a partial response to radiotherapy plus ipilimumab. The starting material was peripheral blood, obtained from a patient treated with radiotherapy plus ipilimumab. The CDR3 DNA reads as TGTGCCATCAGTGAGTCACAGGGTTCTGGAAACACCATATATTTT. Translation: CAISESQGSGNTIYF.